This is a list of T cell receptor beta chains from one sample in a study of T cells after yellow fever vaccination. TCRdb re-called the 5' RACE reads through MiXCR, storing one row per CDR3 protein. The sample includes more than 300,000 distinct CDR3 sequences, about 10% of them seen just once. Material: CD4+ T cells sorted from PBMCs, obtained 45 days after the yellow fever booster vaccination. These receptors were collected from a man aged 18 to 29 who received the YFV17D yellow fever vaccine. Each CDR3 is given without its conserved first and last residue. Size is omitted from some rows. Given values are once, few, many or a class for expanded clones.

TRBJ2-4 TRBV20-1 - SARDWAPGKNIQY
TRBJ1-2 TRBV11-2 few ASSLGLGSGYGYT
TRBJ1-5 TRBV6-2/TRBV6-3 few ASSYSTRNQPQH
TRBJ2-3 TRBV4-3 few ASSQVLAGTDTQY
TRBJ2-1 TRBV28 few ASSLYGAGQGGYNEQF
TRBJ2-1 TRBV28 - ASRTGGGNEQF
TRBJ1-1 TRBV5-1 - ASSLVPTRDTEAF
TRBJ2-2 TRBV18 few ASSIIRGNTGELF
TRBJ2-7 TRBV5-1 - ASRQQGLGEQY
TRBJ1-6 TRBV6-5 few ASSYRTGTGRSPLH
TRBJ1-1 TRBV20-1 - SATDHRSTEAF
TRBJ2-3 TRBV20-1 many SAFNPLVRESTDTQY
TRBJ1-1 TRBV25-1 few ASSESGHRQAF
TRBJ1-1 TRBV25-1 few ASSERFLGAEAF
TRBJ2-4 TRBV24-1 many ATSERGTSGGLAKNIQY
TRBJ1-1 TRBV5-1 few ASSLEGTNTEAF
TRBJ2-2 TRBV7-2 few ASSFGPGAGELF
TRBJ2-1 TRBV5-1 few ASSPFGQGAYNEQF
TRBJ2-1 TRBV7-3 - ASSQDRVNEQF
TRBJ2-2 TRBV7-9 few ASPLSSGGTNTGELF
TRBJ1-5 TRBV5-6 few ASSWGGQGANSNQPQH
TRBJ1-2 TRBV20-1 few SARDPDRGDYGYT
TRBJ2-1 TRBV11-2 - ASSSGQREQF
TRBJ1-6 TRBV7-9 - ASSHTGTGSYNSPLH
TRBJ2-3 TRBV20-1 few SARPRPDTQY
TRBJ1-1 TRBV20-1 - SARPRHGENTEAF
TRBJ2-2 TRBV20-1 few SAPLGAWTGELF
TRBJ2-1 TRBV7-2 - ASSFQAGLGNEQF
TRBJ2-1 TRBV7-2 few ASSLDGNEQF
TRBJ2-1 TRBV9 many ASSPQQGSTYNEQF
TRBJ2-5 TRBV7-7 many AISHSGGPGETQY
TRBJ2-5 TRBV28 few ASRAGGAGEETQY
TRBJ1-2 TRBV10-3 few AISVRQTYT
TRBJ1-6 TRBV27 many ASRLTFGNNSPLH
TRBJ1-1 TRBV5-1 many ASGLGIWDTEAF
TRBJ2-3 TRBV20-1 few SAPQRGGRGSDTQY
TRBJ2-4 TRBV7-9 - ASSLLGPGSEGYIQY
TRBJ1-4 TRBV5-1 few ASSTRDLNEKLF
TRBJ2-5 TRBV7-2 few ASSFGGIETQY
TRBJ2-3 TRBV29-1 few SVAPWTDTDTQY
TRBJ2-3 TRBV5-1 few ASSLFGTSMMGDTQY
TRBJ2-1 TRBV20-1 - SASLTSGGNGEQF
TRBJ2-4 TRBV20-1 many SALIEGAKNIQY
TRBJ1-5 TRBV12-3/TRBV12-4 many ASSPHTYQPQH
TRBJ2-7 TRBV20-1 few SALGRGKGYEQY
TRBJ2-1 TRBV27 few ASSLSAPGQGYNEQF
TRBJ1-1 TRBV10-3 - AIREGLGTVNTEAF
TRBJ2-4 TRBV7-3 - ASSLTGGSANIQY
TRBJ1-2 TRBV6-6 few ASSVDRAGVYT
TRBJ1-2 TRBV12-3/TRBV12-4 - ASSSLARNSKGIKGYT
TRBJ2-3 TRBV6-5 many ASSYGGEGDTQY
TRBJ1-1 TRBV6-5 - ASSYSLVANTEAF
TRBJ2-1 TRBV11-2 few ASSRDRGLNEQF
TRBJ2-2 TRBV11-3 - ASSLGDRAGTGELF
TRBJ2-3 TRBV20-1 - SAKTPLRGGTDTQY
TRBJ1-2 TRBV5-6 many ASSLTGFPYGYT
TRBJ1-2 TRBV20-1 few SARHDYGYT